This T cell receptor beta chain derives from a study of control samples from healthy donors and cancer patients. The V segment lost 5 bases and the J segment 5 bases; nucleotides outside the gene matches: 3. Per germline, CDR1 MDHEN and CDR2 SYDVKM. There are 14 residues in the CDR3. Some clones are missing from TCRdb's copy, which holds only in-frame ones; the method was immunoSEQ multiplex PCR. The sample yields 140,000 or so clones, around 92% seen once. Material: blood. This chain uses TRBV28 with TRBJ1-5, with TRBD1 identical over 10 bases. This receptor was taken from a man aged 30-40 years in good health. CDR3: CASSRTGGYQPQHF. The DNA of the CDR3 is TGTGCCAGCAGTCGGACAGGGGGGTATCAGCCCCAGCATTTT.